A selection of T cell receptor beta chains follows, all from one sample in a study of graft-versus-host responses after intestinal transplantation. Antigen specificity for these receptors is unknown. Measured with immunoSEQ multiplex PCR; TCRdb has only the in-frame clones, and not every one. The sample lists about 130,000 clones, around 90% seen once, with about 0.18% in the top ten. The sample in question was unstimulated CD4+ T cells sorted from spleen or lymph node cells, obtained before intestinal transplant. The source of these receptors is a human donor who received an intestinal transplant. CDR3s include the opening cysteine and the closing phenylalanine or tryptophan. Each record gives: J gene, D gene, CDR3 length, V gene, CDR3 DNA, CDR3 protein. The D gene is left open where the match is weak.

TRBJ2-5,TRBD2,17,TRBV7-8,TGTGCCAGCAGCCTGGGACTAGCGGGACATAGGGGTGAGACCCAGTACTTC,CASSLGLAGHRGETQYF
TRBJ1-1,.,13,TRBV6-4,TGTGCCAGCAGTTACAGGGAGGCCACTGAAGCTTTCTTT,CASSYREATEAFF
TRBJ2-4,.,16,TRBV5-6,TGTGCCAGCACCTATTTGCGGTTAGGGGACAAAAACATTCAGTACTTC,CASTYLRLGDKNIQYF
TRBJ2-5,.,16,TRBV27,TGTGCCAGCCGGCCCCCGGGACAAATTACACAAGAGACCCAGTACTTC,CASRPPGQITQETQYF
TRBJ2-7,TRBD2,13,TRBV6-1,TGTGCCAGCAGAACTAGCGGGATCCACGAGCAGTACTTC,CASRTSGIHEQYF
TRBJ2-5,TRBD2,13,TRBV4-1,TGCGCCAGCAGCCTCGGGACTATAGAGACCCAGTACTTC,CASSLGTIETQYF
TRBJ1-2,.,14,TRBV7-2,TGTGCCAGCAGCTTTATCTTACAGGGTGAAGGCTACACCTTC,CASSFILQGEGYTF
TRBJ2-1,TRBD2,13,TRBV6-4,TGTGCCAGCAGGCCGGGACTAGGGAATGAGCAGTTCTTC,CASRPGLGNEQFF
TRBJ2-3,.,13,TRBV4-1,TGCGCCAGCAGCCAAGTTGGCACAGATACGCAGTATTTT,CASSQVGTDTQYF
TRBJ2-3,.,16,TRBV19,TGTGCCAGTAGTAGGGGGTGGAGCGGGAGCACAGATACGCAGTATTTT,CASSRGWSGSTDTQYF